Included here is one T cell receptor beta chain sequence, with context. Assay used: immunoSEQ multiplex PCR; TCRdb lists only in-frame clones, some missing. This table holds around 95,000 clones, about 45% found once. The data derive from a study of shared clonotypes between healthy human individuals. Germline CDR1 and CDR2: ENHRY and SYGVKD. This CDR3 is 17 amino acids long. Trimming took 0 bases from V and 6 from J; bases not matched to a gene: 4. This chain links TRBV10-3 with TRBJ2-3; TRBD2 matches 15 bases. The sequenced sample consisted of PBMCs. The source is a woman between 35 and 50 years old in good health. Some clones in this sample may be carry-over from other donors' samples. The CDR3 reads CAISESGTSGRRDTQYF. DNA of the CDR3: TGTGCCATCAGTGAGTCGGGGACTAGCGGGAGGCGGGATACGCAGTATTTT.